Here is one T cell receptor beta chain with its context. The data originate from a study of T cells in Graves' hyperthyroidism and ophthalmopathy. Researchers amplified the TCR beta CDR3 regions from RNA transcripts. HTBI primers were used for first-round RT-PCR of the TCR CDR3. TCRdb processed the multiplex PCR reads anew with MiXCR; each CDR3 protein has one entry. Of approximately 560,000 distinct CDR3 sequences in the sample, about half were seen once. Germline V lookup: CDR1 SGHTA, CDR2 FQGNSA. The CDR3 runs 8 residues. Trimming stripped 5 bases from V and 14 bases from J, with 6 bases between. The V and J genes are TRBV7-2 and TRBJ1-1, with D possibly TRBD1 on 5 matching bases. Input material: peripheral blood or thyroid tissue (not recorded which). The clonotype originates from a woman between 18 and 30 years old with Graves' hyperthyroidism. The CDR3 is CASSPGFF. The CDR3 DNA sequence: TGTGCCAGCAGCCCAGGGTTCTTT.